The text below deals with one T cell receptor (beta chain). The entry originates in a study of blood T cell repertoires in COVID-19. At the level of the study: The United States, Italy and Spain supplied acute and convalescent COVID-19 samples.

Here immunoSEQ multiplex PCR was the method, and the copy in TCRdb shows in-frame clones only, minus some. The table records about 15,000 clones, less than 90% of them present only once. This clonotype originated in a man aged 55 to 70 with acute or convalescent COVID-19. The specimen sequenced was peripheral blood.

The CDR3 sequence: CASSRPGHFTGEQYF. DNA of the CDR3: TGTGCCAGCAGCAGACCGGGACACTTTACCGGCGAGCAGTACTTC. The V call is TRBV5-6, the J call TRBJ2-7, with D tentatively TRBD1 (6 bases). V dropped 4 bases and J dropped 6 bases, with 20 bases sitting between them. CDR3 length: 15 residues. Germline values: CDR1 SGHDT, CDR2 YYEEEE.